This entry features one TCR beta chain sequence. Its antigen remains unidentified. Repertoires were generated with immunoSEQ multiplex PCR, while TCRdb's copy carries only in-frame clones and drops some. This table has about 24,000 clones, 84% appearing once. This sample was included in a study of T cells in localized non-small cell lung cancer. Study-level points and caveats: Higher blood T cell density went with longer overall survival. Median roughly 57 top-100 tumor clones were shared with paired adjacent lung.

Trimming took off 2 bases at V and 4 bases at J, with 11 bases between the two ends. The CDR3 loop spans 14 amino acids. Germline CDR1 reads MNHNY; CDR2 reads SVGAGI (reference sequence). Sequenced here: PBMCs, sampled before any cancer treatment. The rearrangement links TRBV6-6 to TRBJ1-1, with D tentatively TRBD1 (5 bases). The source is a man between 40 and 69 years old with stage II lung adenocarcinoma. CDR3: CASSYGTMSTEAFF. In nucleotides, the CDR3 is TGTGCCAGCAGTTACGGGACGATGTCCACTGAAGCTTTCTTT.